The T cell receptor beta chain under discussion was sequenced for a study of T cell responses to AZD1222 COVID-19 vaccine. Libraries were prepared by immunoSEQ multiplex PCR; TCRdb keeps only in-frame clonotypes and omits some of them. The table includes under 140,000 clones, about 94% detected once. Study results and limitations: There were repertoire samples only from the period after the peak T cell response. Donors skewed white British and female; clonal diversity was possibly underestimated.

For this clone: Its antigen is undetermined. The sample carries other DNA sequences with the same CDR3.

The CDR3 has 13 amino acids. J was trimmed by 6 bases and V by 3 bases; bases with no gene match: 0. Germline CDR1 is LGHDT and CDR2 is YNNKEL (reference sequence). Sequenced material: peripheral blood, taken 28 days after the second AZD1222 dose. The chain uses TRBV3-1 (or the pseudogene TRBV3-2) and TRBJ1-5; 9 bases fit TRBD1. The clonotype comes from an adult who received the AZD1222 COVID-19 vaccine. This chain's CDR3 is CASSQDRGQPQHF. CDR3 sequence (DNA): TGTGCCAGCAGCCAGGACAGGGGTCAGCCCCAGCATTTT.